This T cell receptor (beta chain) was captured by sequencing in a study of T cells after yellow fever vaccination. This clonotype was observed a handful of times. They built TCR cDNA with 5'RACE template switching, a step that put in a universal primer site and UMIs. TCRdb re-derived calls from the 5' RACE reads in MiXCR, one entry per CDR3 protein. Of about 550,000 distinct CDR3 sequences detected, roughly 19% appear once; the ten largest clones hold approximately 14%. Germline CDR1 is DFQATT and CDR2 is SNEGSKA (reference sequence). This CDR3 has 13 amino acids. Trimming shortened V by 1 base and J by 4 bases, and 10 bases separated the two germline ends.

Source: PBMCs, taken 15 days after the yellow fever booster vaccination. The TCR was taken from a man aged 25 to 45 who received the YFV17D yellow fever vaccine. J is TRBJ2-5 and V is TRBV20-1, with unresolved D. CDR3 in amino acids: CSARGQNRETQYF. CDR3 DNA sequence: TGCAGTGCTAGAGGTCAGAATAGAGAGACCCAGTACTTC.